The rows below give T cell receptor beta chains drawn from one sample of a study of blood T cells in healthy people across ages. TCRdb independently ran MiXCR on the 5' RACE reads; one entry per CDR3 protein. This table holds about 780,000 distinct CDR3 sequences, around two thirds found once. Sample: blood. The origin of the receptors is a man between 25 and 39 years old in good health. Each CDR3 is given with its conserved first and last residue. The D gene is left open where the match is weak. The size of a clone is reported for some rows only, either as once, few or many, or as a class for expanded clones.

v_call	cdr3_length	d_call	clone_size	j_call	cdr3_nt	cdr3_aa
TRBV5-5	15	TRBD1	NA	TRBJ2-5	TGTGCCAGCAGTCGCGGGACAGGGCCACAGGAGACCCAGTACTTC	CASSRGTGPQETQYF
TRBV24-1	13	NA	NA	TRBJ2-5	TGTGCCACCAGTGGGCAGCCCCAAGAGACCCAGTACTTC	CATSGQPQETQYF
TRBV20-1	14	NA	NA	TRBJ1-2	TGCAGTGCTAGAGATCGGACAGATCCCTATGGCTACACCTTC	CSARDRTDPYGYTF
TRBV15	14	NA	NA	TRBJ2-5	TGTGCCACCAGCAGGGAGGGCCCGAGGGAGACCCAGTACTTC	CATSREGPRETQYF
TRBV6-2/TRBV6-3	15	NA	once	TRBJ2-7	TGTGCCAGCAGTTACGGGGCTATACTTCGCTACGAGCAGTACTTC	CASSYGAILRYEQYF
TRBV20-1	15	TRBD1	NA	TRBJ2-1	TGCAGTGCTCCCGGCGGGACAGGGGATCAAGAGACCCAGTTCTTC	CSAPGGTGDQETQFF
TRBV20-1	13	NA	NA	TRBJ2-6	TGCAGTGCTGGGGGACCCGGGGCCAACGTCCTGACTTTC	CSAGGPGANVLTF
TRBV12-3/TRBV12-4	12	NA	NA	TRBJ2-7	TGTGCCAGCAGTGGACCCCACTACGAGCAGTACTTC	CASSGPHYEQYF
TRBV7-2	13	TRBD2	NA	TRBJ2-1	TGTGCCAGCAGCGTGGGGACTAGCGACGAGCAGTTCTTC	CASSVGTSDEQFF
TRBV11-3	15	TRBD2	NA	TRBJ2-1	TGTGCCAGCAGCTTAGGAGGGACTACCGGTAATGAGCAGTTCTTC	CASSLGGTTGNEQFF
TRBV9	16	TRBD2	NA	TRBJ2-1	TGTGCCAGCAGCCTAATAGCGGGGGGGGCCTACAATGAGCAGTTCTTC	CASSLIAGGAYNEQFF
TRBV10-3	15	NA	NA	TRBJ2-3	TGTGCCATCAGTGAGGGTCCGGGGTTCACAGATACGCAGTATTTT	CAISEGPGFTDTQYF
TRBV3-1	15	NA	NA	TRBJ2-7	TGTGCCAGCAGCCAAATCCCGGACACACTATACGAGCAGTACTTC	CASSQIPDTLYEQYF
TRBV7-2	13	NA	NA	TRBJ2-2	TGTGCCAGCAGCCTCCGTCTTACCGGGGAGCTGTTTTTT	CASSLRLTGELFF
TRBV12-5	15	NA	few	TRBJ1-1	TGTGCTAGTGGTCCGGGGCCTTTTCTGAACACTGAAGCTTTCTTT	CASGPGPFLNTEAFF
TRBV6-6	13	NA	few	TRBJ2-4	TGTGCCAGCAGTGACCCGTACTTAAACATTCAGTACTTC	CASSDPYLNIQYF
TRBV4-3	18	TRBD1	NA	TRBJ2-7	TGCGCCAGCAGCCAGGGGTTGGGCCCGACAGGGTTTACTTACGAGCAGTACTTC	CASSQGLGPTGFTYEQYF
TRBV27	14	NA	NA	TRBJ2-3	TGTGCCAGCAGGCGTCAGGGGCGATCCGATACGCAGTATTTT	CASRRQGRSDTQYF
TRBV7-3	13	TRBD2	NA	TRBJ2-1	TGTGCCAGCAGCTTGCCGACTAGCCATGAGCAGTTCTTC	CASSLPTSHEQFF
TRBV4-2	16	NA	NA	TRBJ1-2	TGTGCCAGCAGCCAAGGAGAACGGGGGGGGCACTATGGCTACACCTTC	CASSQGERGGHYGYTF
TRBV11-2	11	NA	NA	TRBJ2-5	TGTGCCAGCAGCTTAACGGGGGTGACGTTCTTC	CASSLTGVTFF
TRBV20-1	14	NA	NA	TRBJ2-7	TGCAGTGCTAGAGAAGGACCTAAAGACAACGAGCAGTACTTC	CSAREGPKDNEQYF
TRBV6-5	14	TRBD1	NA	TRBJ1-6	TGTGCCAGCAGGGGGGACAGGCGGGATTCACCCCTCCACTTT	CASRGDRRDSPLHF
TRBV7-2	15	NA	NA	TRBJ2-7	TGTGCCAGCAGCTTAGCGGATTCAGGTTTTTACGAGCAGTACTTC	CASSLADSGFYEQYF
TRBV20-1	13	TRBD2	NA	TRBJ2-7	TGCAGTGCTACCAGCGGGGGGGCCTACGAGCAGTACTTC	CSATSGGAYEQYF
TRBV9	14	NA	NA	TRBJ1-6	TGTGCCAGCAGCCCCCGGACAGATAGTTCACCCCTCCACTTT	CASSPRTDSSPLHF
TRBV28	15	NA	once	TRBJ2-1	TGTGCCAGCAGTTTATTTCCGGGACGATACAATGAGCAGTTCTTC	CASSLFPGRYNEQFF
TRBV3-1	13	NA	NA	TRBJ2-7	TGTGCCAGCAGCCAACTCCTTATCGACGAGCAGTACTTC	CASSQLLIDEQYF
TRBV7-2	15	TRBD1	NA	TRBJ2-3	TGTGCCAGCAGCCTAACAGGGGGTATTGCAGATACGCAGTATTTT	CASSLTGGIADTQYF
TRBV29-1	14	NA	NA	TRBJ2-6	TGCAGCGTTGAGGGGACTGCTGGGGCCAACGTCCTGACTTTC	CSVEGTAGANVLTF
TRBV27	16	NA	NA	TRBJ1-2	TGTGCCAGCAGTTTATGGGGTGCGGGAGGGACGAGTGGCTACACCTTC	CASSLWGAGGTSGYTF
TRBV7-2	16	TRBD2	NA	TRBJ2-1	TGTGCCAGCAGCTACGAGGGAGGGGTTGGTAGAAATGAGCAGTTCTTC	CASSYEGGVGRNEQFF
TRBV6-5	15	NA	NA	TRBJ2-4	TGTGCCAGCAGTTACGGGGTAACTTCCAAAAACATTCAGTACTTC	CASSYGVTSKNIQYF
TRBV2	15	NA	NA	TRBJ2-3	TGTACCAGCAGTGAAGGGGATCCTAGCACAGATACGCAGTATTTT	CTSSEGDPSTDTQYF
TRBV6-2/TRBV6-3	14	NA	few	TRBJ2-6	TGTGCCAGCAGGCAGGTGACTGGGGCCAACGTCCTGACTTTC	CASRQVTGANVLTF
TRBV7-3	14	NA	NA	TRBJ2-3	TGTGCCAGCAGCTTAAGATCGTTTGGTGATACGCAGTATTTT	CASSLRSFGDTQYF
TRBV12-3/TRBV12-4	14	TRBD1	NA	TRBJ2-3	TGTGCCAGCAGTTCTACAGGGGGAGAAGATACGCAGTATTTT	CASSSTGGEDTQYF
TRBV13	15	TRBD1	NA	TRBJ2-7	TGTGCCAGCAGCCTAAGGACAGGGGGTGCGGACGAGCAGTACTTC	CASSLRTGGADEQYF
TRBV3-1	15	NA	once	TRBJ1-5	TGTGCCAGCAGCCAAGTATCAGGGGACCATCAGCCCCAGCATTTT	CASSQVSGDHQPQHF
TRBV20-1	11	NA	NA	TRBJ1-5	TGCAGTGCTAGCCCCAATCAGCCCCAGCATTTT	CSASPNQPQHF
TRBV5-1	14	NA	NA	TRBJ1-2	TGCGCCAGCAGCTTGGACCCGGAGAACTATGGCTACACCTTC	CASSLDPENYGYTF
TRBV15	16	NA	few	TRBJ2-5	TGTGCCACCAGCAGAGATCCGGTGGCAGTCCAAGAGACCCAGTACTTC	CATSRDPVAVQETQYF
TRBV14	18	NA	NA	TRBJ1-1	TGTGCCAGCAGCCAAGAGGGGGGGGCGCCCAGGGTTTGGACTGAAGCTTTCTTT	CASSQEGGAPRVWTEAFF
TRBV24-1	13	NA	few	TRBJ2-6	TGTGCCACCAAGGGTTCTGGGGCCAACGTCCTGACTTTC	CATKGSGANVLTF
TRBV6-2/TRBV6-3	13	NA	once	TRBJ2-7	TGTGCCAGCAGATGGACCGGGGGTTACGAGCAGTACTTC	CASRWTGGYEQYF
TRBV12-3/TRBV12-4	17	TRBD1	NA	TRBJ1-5	TGTGCCAGCAGTTTATCAACCAGAGGGGGCCGCAATCAGCCCCAGCATTTT	CASSLSTRGGRNQPQHF
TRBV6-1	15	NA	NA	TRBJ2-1	TGTGCCAGCAGTGAAACGGCAGGGGCGTACAATGAGCAGTTCTTC	CASSETAGAYNEQFF
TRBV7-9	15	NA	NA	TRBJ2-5	TGTGCCAGCAGCATCCTGTGGGATATTCAGGAGACCCAGTACTTC	CASSILWDIQETQYF